The 20 T cell receptor beta chains reported below all come from one sample, sequenced in a study of regulatory T cells. The primer mix had 52 TRBV and 13 TRBJ primers. The table came from immunoSEQ multiplex PCR; TCRdb's copy has only in-frame clones and leaves some out. The sample carries 20,000 to 25,000 clones, 93% recorded once. The sequenced sample was CD8+ T cells sorted from blood. Receptor source: a child younger than 10 with CD3G deficiency.

V and J are TRBV4-1 and TRBJ2-1, with TRBD2 matching over 7 bases. Germline CDR1 is MGHRA and CDR2 is YSYEKL. The CDR3 is 13 residues long. V shed 4 bases and J 10 bases; nucleotides not matched to a gene: 7. Written as DNA, the CDR3 is TGCGCCAGCAGCCCCGAGGGAGGGCCAGAGCAGTTCTTC. Its translation: CASSPEGGPEQFF.

The rearrangement joins TRBV28 to TRBJ2-1; 9 positions agree with TRBD2. With 2 bases clipped from V and 7 bases from J, the junction kept 3 bases outside the gene matches. Germline CDR1 is MDHEN and CDR2 is SYDVKM. CDR3 length: 14 amino acids. CDR3 protein: CASSLAGGRNEQFF. The CDR3 coding sequence is TGTGCCAGCAGTTTAGCGGGAGGGCGGAATGAGCAGTTCTTC. Supplemented by reference TRBV28 and TRBJ2-1, the full variable domain reads DVKVTQSSRYLVKRTGEKVFLECVQDMDHENMFWYRQDPGLGLRLIYFSYDVKMKEKGDIPEGYSVSREKKERFSLILESASTNQTSMYLCASSLAGGRNEQFFGPGTRLTVL.

The CDR3 DNA is TGTGCCAGCTCACCCGGGGTTTGGTATACGCAGTATTTT. Protein product: CASSPGVWYTQYF. The genes are TRBV18 and TRBJ2-3, with D tentatively TRBD2 (5 bases). From germline, CDR1 is KGHSH and CDR2 LQKENI. The CDR3 runs 13 residues. The ends were cut back, 3 bases at V and 7 bases at J, with 11 bases in the middle.

The chain uses TRBV28 and TRBJ1-1, with a weak D call TRBD1 (5 bases). The CDR3 covers 14 residues. Deletions cut 0 bases from V and 6 bases from J, with 11 bases between. Germline assignment: CDR1 MDHEN and CDR2 SYDVKM. The CDR3 loop reads CASSLWGEPAEAFF. The CDR3 region has the DNA TGTGCCAGCAGTTTATGGGGGGAACCAGCTGAAGCTTTCTTT.

This clone came up once. The chain carries TRBV28 and TRBJ2-5, with D possibly called TRBD1 or TRBD2 (5 bases each). CDR3 length equals 17 residues. Trimming left V 5 bases short and J 4 bases short, with 23 bases between. The germline V gene has CDR1 MDHEN and CDR2 SYDVKM. The CDR3, as DNA: TGTGCCAGCAGTCCCTTGGCAGGGACCGATCCCGGAGAGACCCAGTACTTC. Protein product: CASSPLAGTDPGETQYF.

The chain joins TRBV21-1 to TRBJ1-3; TRBD1 is the table's D call and was not checked against the DNA. TRBV21-1 corresponds to a pseudogene. The CDR3 sequence is 20 residues long. In DNA form, the CDR3 reads TGTGCCAGCAGCCATACACCAGTTTGTTTAGGGGCGAAAGTTGGAAACACCATATATTTT. Residues: CASSHTPVCLGAKVGNTIYF.

This chain connects TRBV7-9 to TRBJ2-1; TRBD2 aligns across 7 bases. Per the germline V gene, CDR1 is SEHNR and CDR2 is FQNEAQ (reference sequence). The V gene end was trimmed by 5 bases and the J gene end by 0 bases; junction bases not matched to a gene: 7. The CDR3 is 16 amino acids. CDR3 sequence (DNA): TGTGCCAGCAGCCCCCTGGGCGGGAGCTCCTACAATGAGCAGTTCTTC. Translated: CASSPLGGSSYNEQFF.

The genes are TRBV5-1 and TRBJ2-3; TRBD1 matches 10 bases. The CDR3 is 15 amino acids. Trimming took 4 bases from V and 2 from J; bases not matched to a gene: 4. Germline-derived CDR1 and CDR2 are SGHRS and YFSETQ. The CDR3 sequence is CASSPGQGITDTQYF. DNA for the CDR3: TGCGCCAGCAGCCCGGGACAGGGGATCACAGATACGCAGTATTTT.

The gene calls are TRBV6-1 and TRBJ1-2; D not resolved. The germline CDR1 and CDR2 sequences are MNHNS and SASEGT. Deletions cut 2 bases from V and 5 bases from J, with 9 bases between. The CDR3 spans 13 residues. The CDR3 coding sequence is TGTGCCAGCAGTGAATGGCAGGCATATGGCTACACCTTC. It specifies CASSEWQAYGYTF.

The chain has TRBV28 and TRBJ2-7; the D gene is possibly TRBD1 (7 bases). This CDR3 has 13 amino acids. V was clipped by 7 bases and J by 6 bases, with 16 bases between them. Germline V lookup: CDR1 MDHEN, CDR2 SYDVKM. The CDR3 DNA is TGTGCCAGCAACGGGGCAGGGGGGATCGAGCAGTACTTC. This gives the protein CASNGAGGIEQYF.

The sample holds a few counts of this clone. The chain combines TRBV6-1 with TRBJ1-1; D is unresolved. Trimming shortened V by 5 bases and J by 4 bases, and 8 bases separated the two germline ends. This CDR3 is 12 amino acids long. CDR1 MNHNS and CDR2 SASEGT come from the germline V gene. Here the CDR3 DNA reads TGTGCCAGCAGTCCGGGAGTCACTGAAGCTTTCTTT. It is translated as CASSPGVTEAFF.

The chain links TRBV5-1 to TRBJ2-7, with 10 bases that match TRBD2. This CDR3 has 17 residues. Per the germline V gene, CDR1 is SGHRS and CDR2 is YFSETQ. Trimming at V came to 4 bases and at J to 2 bases, leaving 12 bases not matched to a gene. CDR3 region: CASSLSLAGDPPYEQYF. The CDR3 coding sequence is TGCGCCAGCAGCCTTTCCCTAGCGGGAGACCCGCCCTACGAGCAGTACTTC.

CDR3 amino acids: CASSLDSLRGEQYF. DNA for the CDR3: TGTGCCAGCAGCTTAGATTCCCTTCGGGGCGAGCAGTACTTC. The V gene is TRBV11-2, the J gene TRBJ2-7; maybe TRBD2 (5 bases). Germline V lookup: CDR1 SGHAT, CDR2 FQNNGV. Trimming stripped 0 bases from V and 6 bases from J, with 12 bases between. CDR3 length equals 14 residues. Complete variable domain (other parts from reference TRBV11-2 and TRBJ2-7): EAGVAQSPRYKIIEKRQSVAFWCNPISGHATLYWYQQILGQGPKLLIQFQNNGVVDDSQLPKDRFSAERLKGVDSTLKIQPAKLEDSAVYLCASSLDSLRGEQYFGPGTRLTVT.

The chain combines TRBV18 with TRBJ2-2, with D hard to call. V gave up 4 bases and J gave up 4 bases, with 16 bases separating them. The CDR3 contains 16 residues. Germline CDR1 is KGHSH and CDR2 is LQKENI. The CDR3 protein is CASSLGPPELTGELFF. CDR3 nucleotide sequence: TGTGCCAGCTCACTTGGTCCACCAGAACTCACCGGGGAGCTGTTTTTT. The complete variable domain, with remaining parts taken from reference TRBV18 and TRBJ2-2, reads NAGVMQNPRHLVRRRGQEARLRCSPMKGHSHVYWYRQLPEEGLKFMVYLQKENIIDESGMPKERFSAEFPKEGPSILRIQQVVRGDSAAYFCASSLGPPELTGELFFGEGSRLTVL.

This sequence joins TRBV6-1 and TRBJ1-1; D ambiguous. V was pared by 4 bases and J by 1 base, with 4 bases between. The CDR3 extends over 12 amino acids. The V gene's germline CDR1 is MNHNS and CDR2 SASEGT. The CDR3 here is CASSGRNTEAFF. CDR3 sequence (DNA): TGTGCCAGCAGTGGTAGGAACACTGAAGCTTTCTTT.

This clone was seen once. The chain carries TRBV10-3 and TRBJ1-1, with a possible D match to TRBD1 (6 bases). V lost 6 bases, J lost 2 bases, and 10 bases lay in between. The V gene's germline CDR1 is ENHRY and CDR2 SYGVKD. The CDR3 is 13 amino acids. This chain's CDR3 is CAIRDSVNTEAFF. In DNA form, the CDR3 reads TGTGCCATCAGGGACAGCGTAAACACTGAAGCTTTCTTT.

V is TRBV6-5 and J is TRBJ2-1; D unclear. Trimming removed 5 bases at V and 9 bases at J, with 14 bases between. In germline, CDR1 is MNHEY, CDR2 SVGAGI. The CDR3 covers 13 residues. CDR3 region: CASSETLAGEQFF. The CDR3 DNA follows: TGTGCCAGCAGTGAGACTCTCGCCGGTGAGCAGTTCTTC.

The chain couples TRBV28 to TRBJ1-1; D is uncertain. Germline V gives CDR1 MDHEN, CDR2 SYDVKM. Trimming removed 4 bases at V and 8 bases at J, with 14 bases between. The CDR3 length is 13 residues. The chain's CDR3 is CASSSGLMGEAFF. Written as DNA, the CDR3 is TGTGCCAGCAGTTCAGGCCTGATGGGGGAAGCTTTCTTT.

The J gene is TRBJ2-7, the V gene TRBV4-1, with D possibly being TRBD2 (5 bases). Trimming removed 3 bases at V and 6 bases at J, with 15 bases between. The CDR3 is 14 residues long. CDR1 is MGHRA and CDR2 is YSYEKL in the germline V gene. DNA for the CDR3: TGCGCCAGCAGCCAGGTGATGGGCCGGGGCGAGCAGTACTTC. Translating gives CASSQVMGRGEQYF.

V is TRBV6-1 and J is TRBJ2-7, with D unresolved. Trimming took 2 bases from V and 5 from J, leaving 7 bases between them. Germline V gene lookup returns CDR1 MNHNS and CDR2 SASEGT. The CDR3 sequence is 12 residues long. CDR3 sequence (DNA): TGTGCCAGCAGTGAACTACAAGACGAGCAGTACTTC. It yields the protein CASSELQDEQYF.